This T cell receptor (beta chain) was profiled in a study of beta chain features in type 1 diabetes. Findings and caveats of the study: A closer apparent resemblance between naive, central memory and Treg TCRB repertoires was seen in patients than in healthy donors. All four CD4+ subsets of Type 1 diabetes patients contained TCRB CDR3s that were moderately but significantly shorter.

The V end lost 7 bases, the J end lost 6 bases, and 19 bases lay between the germline ends. Germline V gives CDR1 MNHNS, CDR2 SASEGT. The CDR3 is 15 amino acids. With regard to this clone: The antigen is undetermined.

Populations isolated by sorting all had purity greater than 95%. TCRB transcripts that were expressed got sequenced, as all of the isolated RNA had been reverse transcribed. Data came from immunoSEQ multiplex PCR; TCRdb stores just in-frame clones and leaves some out. The repertoire holds some 150,000 clones, with roughly 9% as singletons. Sequenced: central memory CD4+ T cells from blood. The V call is TRBV6-1, the J call TRBJ2-1; possible D gene TRBD2, 7 bases. The sequence was collected from a woman between 25 and 40 years old with type 1 diabetes. The CDR3 protein is CASTYNTRGGNEQFF. CDR3 sequence (DNA): TGTGCCAGCACCTACAACACTAGGGGGGGCAATGAGCAGTTCTTC.